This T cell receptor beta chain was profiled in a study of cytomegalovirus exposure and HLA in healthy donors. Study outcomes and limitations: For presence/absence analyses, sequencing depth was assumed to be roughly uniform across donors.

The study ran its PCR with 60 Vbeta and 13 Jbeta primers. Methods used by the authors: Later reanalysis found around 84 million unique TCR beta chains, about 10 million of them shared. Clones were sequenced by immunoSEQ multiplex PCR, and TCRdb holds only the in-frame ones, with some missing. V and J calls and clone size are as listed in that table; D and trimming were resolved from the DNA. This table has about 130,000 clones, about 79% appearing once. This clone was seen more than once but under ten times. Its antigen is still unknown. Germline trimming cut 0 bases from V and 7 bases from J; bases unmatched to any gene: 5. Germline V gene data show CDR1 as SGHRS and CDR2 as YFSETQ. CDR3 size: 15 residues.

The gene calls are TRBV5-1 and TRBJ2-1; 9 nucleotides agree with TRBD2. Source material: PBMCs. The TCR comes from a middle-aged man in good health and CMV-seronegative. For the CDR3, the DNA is TGCGCCAGCAGCTTGGTGGCGGGGGGGAGTAATGAGCAGTTCTTC. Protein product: CASSLVAGGSNEQFF. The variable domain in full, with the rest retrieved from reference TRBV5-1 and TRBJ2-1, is KAGVTQTPRYLIKTRGQQVTLSCSPISGHRSVSWYQQTPGQGLQFLFEYFSETQRNKGNFPGRFSGRQFSNSRSEMNVSTLELGDSALYLCASSLVAGGSNEQFFGPGTRLTVL.